These T cell receptor beta chains were read from a single sample in a study of identical twins. TCRdb re-called the 5' RACE reads through MiXCR, storing one row per CDR3 protein. The top ten hold 0.25% to 0.3% of the sample, which has 1.5 million or so distinct CDR3 sequences, less than 35% seen once. The specimen sequenced was cord blood. Receptors originate from a newborn girl in good health. Each CDR3 is given with its conserved first and last residue. Each record gives: V gene, D gene, J gene, clone size, CDR3 DNA, CDR3 protein. A D gene is named only where the DNA matches it firmly. Only some rows state a clone size, as once, few, many or a class for expanded clones.

TRBV20-1,NA,TRBJ2-2,NA,TGCAGTGCTAGAGGAGGGCAGTTCACCGGGGAGCTGTTTTTT,CSARGGQFTGELFF
TRBV20-1,TRBD2,TRBJ2-5,NA,TGCAGTGCTAGCGGGCGGCGGGAGGGAAATCACCAGTACTTC,CSASGRREGNHQYF
TRBV12-3/TRBV12-4,TRBD1,TRBJ1-1,few,TGTGCCAGCAGTTCCCTGACAGGGTGGGGCACTGAAGCTTTCTTT,CASSSLTGWGTEAFF
TRBV2,TRBD1,TRBJ2-3,NA,TGTGCCCGCAGTGTTCTACAGGGGACGACAGATACGCAGTATTTT,CARSVLQGTTDTQYF
TRBV10-3,TRBD1,TRBJ1-2,NA,TGTGCCATCAGTGAGTCCCCCTCGACAGGGGCGGCCTATGGCTACACCTTC,CAISESPSTGAAYGYTF
TRBV5-5,NA,TRBJ2-7,NA,TGTGCCAGCAGCTTGGTGCCCTCTGCGGGACTCCGATACGAGCAGTACTTC,CASSLVPSAGLRYEQYF
TRBV20-1,NA,TRBJ1-1,NA,TGCAGTGCTAGGTGGGGCCCTAGGGACACTGAAGCTTTCTTT,CSARWGPRDTEAFF
TRBV20-1,NA,TRBJ1-5,NA,TGCAGTTACCTCCAGGGGTACAATCAGCCCCAGCATTTT,CSYLQGYNQPQHF
TRBV2,NA,TRBJ2-4,NA,TGTGCCAGCAGTCTCGGGGCGGGGGCCACAAACATTCAGTACTTC,CASSLGAGATNIQYF
TRBV7-2,NA,TRBJ1-6,few,TGTGCCAGCAGCAGGGACGGCCGGTCACCCCTCCACTTT,CASSRDGRSPLHF
TRBV7-9,TRBD1,TRBJ1-2,NA,TGTGCCACAACCGGGACAGGCAACTATGGCTACACCTTC,CATTGTGNYGYTF
TRBV4-1,NA,TRBJ1-6,NA,TGCGCCAGCAGCCAATACGAAAGAGTGAGGGGCAATGATTCACCCCTCCACTTT,CASSQYERVRGNDSPLHF
TRBV10-3,NA,TRBJ1-1,few,TGTGCCATCAAAAAGGGGGGCATGAACACTGAAGCTTTCTTT,CAIKKGGMNTEAFF
TRBV27,TRBD1,TRBJ1-2,NA,TGTGCCAGCAGTTTATCTAGACAGGGCAATGGCTACACCTTC,CASSLSRQGNGYTF
TRBV4-2,TRBD1,TRBJ1-2,few,TGTGCCAGCAGCCAACTGGGACAGGGGGCTCCCTTTAACTATGGCTACACCTTC,CASSQLGQGAPFNYGYTF
TRBV12-3/TRBV12-4,TRBD1,TRBJ1-1,many,TGTGCCAGCAGCCCCCGGACAGGCGTCAACACTGAAGCTTTCTTT,CASSPRTGVNTEAFF
TRBV15,NA,TRBJ2-1,few,TGTGCCACCAGCCATTATTGGAGGGGGTACTCCTACAATGAGCAGTTCTTC,CATSHYWRGYSYNEQFF
TRBV9,NA,TRBJ2-3,NA,TGTGCCAGCAGCGCAAGGGTTGCATATACGCAGTATTTT,CASSARVAYTQYF
TRBV5-1,NA,TRBJ2-1,few,TGCGCCAGCAGCACCCGGGGCCGTTTGATTGTACGGAATGAGCAGTTCTTC,CASSTRGRLIVRNEQFF
TRBV6-1,NA,TRBJ1-1,NA,TGTGCCAGCACCCGGGAGTGGGACACTGAAGCTTTCTTT,CASTREWDTEAFF
TRBV6-5,NA,TRBJ2-7,NA,TGTGCCAGCAGTTACTCTTTAGACAGGCGAACCTACGAGCAGTACTTC,CASSYSLDRRTYEQYF
TRBV5-1,TRBD2,TRBJ2-1,NA,TGCGCCTGCAGCCCCGTAGCGGGCCCAAGGAATGAGCAGTTCTTC,CACSPVAGPRNEQFF